One and the same sample provided the 6 T cell receptor beta chains below, sequenced in a study of T cell repertoires in urothelial bladder cancer. Repertoires were generated with immunoSEQ multiplex PCR, while TCRdb's copy carries only in-frame clones and drops some. Of about 11,000 clones in the sample, around 68% were seen once. The sample consisted of tumor-infiltrating cells from bladder cancer. These receptors originate from a human donor with a benign inflammatory bladder lesion.

The V call is TRBV7-9, the J call TRBJ2-5; 7 bases match TRBD2. V lost 5 bases, J lost 1 base, and 10 bases stayed unmatched. The CDR3 length is 16 residues. Germline CDR1 SEHNR, CDR2 FQNEAQ (reference sequence). CDR3 in DNA: TGTGCCAGCAGCCCCGCGGCAGCGGGGACCCAAGAGACCCAGTACTTC. Its protein product is CASSPAAAGTQETQYF. Drawing the rest from reference TRBV7-9 and TRBJ2-5, the complete variable domain is DTGVSQNPRHKITKRGQNVTFRCDPISEHNRLYWYRQTLGQGPEFLTYFQNEAQLEKSRLLSDRFSAERPKGSFSTLEIQRTEQGDSAMYLCASSPAAAGTQETQYFGPGTRLLVL.

In this sample, this clone turned up once. The rearrangement joins TRBV18 to TRBJ1-1; perhaps TRBD1 as D (5 bases). V gave up 5 bases and J gave up 1 base, with 17 bases separating them. Germline V gene sequence: CDR1 KGHSH, CDR2 LQKENI. This CDR3 is 16 amino acids long. The CDR3, as DNA: TGTGCCAGCTCATCCACGTCTGGGGGAAGGAACACTGAAGCTTTCTTT. This gives the protein CASSSTSGGRNTEAFF.

This chain joins TRBV12-5 and TRBJ2-7; the match to TRBD1 covers 8 bases. The germline V gene has CDR1 LGHNT and CDR2 FRNRAP. V gave up 6 bases and J gave up 5 bases; unmatched junction bases: 12. CDR3 length: 15 amino acids. The CDR3 nucleotides read TGTGCTAGTGGGGGGTGGACAGGGAAAGGAAACGAGCAGTACTTC. Translation gives CASGGWTGKGNEQYF.

This rearrangement joins TRBV18 to TRBJ2-3; D uncertain. The CDR3 totals 16 residues. Germline lookup yields CDR1 KGHSH and CDR2 LQKENI. V shed 3 bases and J shed 0 bases, with 13 bases lying between them. CDR3 bases: TGTGCCAGCTCACCGAATGACATATCTAGCACAGATACGCAGTATTTT. Its translation is CASSPNDISSTDTQYF. Full variable domain (rest looked up from reference TRBV18 and TRBJ2-3): NAGVMQNPRHLVRRRGQEARLRCSPMKGHSHVYWYRQLPEEGLKFMVYLQKENIIDESGMPKERFSAEFPKEGPSILRIQQVVRGDSAAYFCASSPNDISSTDTQYFGPGTRLTVL.

This clone has only a few counts. The chain carries TRBV19 and TRBJ2-3; D gene uncertain. CDR1 and CDR2 from the germline V gene are LNHDA and SQIVND (reference sequence). The CDR3 sequence is 16 residues long. Trimming removed 1 base from V and 2 bases from J, with 13 bases in between. The CDR3 loop is CASSIGGRIYTDTQYF. The CDR3 DNA sequence: TGTGCCAGTAGTATAGGAGGCAGGATATACACAGATACGCAGTATTTT.

This chain uses TRBV2 with TRBJ2-5, with TRBD2 identical over 8 bases. With V trimmed by 6 bases and J by 3 bases, 6 bases remained unmatched. The CDR3 length is 14 residues. Germline loops: CDR1 SNHLY, CDR2 FYNNEI. This CDR3 is CASRAGTREETQYF. The CDR3 nucleotides read TGTGCCAGCAGGGCTGGGACTAGAGAAGAGACCCAGTACTTC.